This is a list of T cell receptor beta chains from one sample in a study of long-term antiretroviral therapy in people with HIV. Sequencing used immunoSEQ multiplex PCR; TCRdb keeps in-frame clones, though not all of them. The sample lists tens of thousands of clones, about four fifths seen once, with about an eighth in the top ten. Here the sequenced sample was unsorted PBMCs, taken 0.3 years after starting antiretroviral therapy. These receptor sequences come from a man aged 18 to 29 with HIV. Each CDR3 is given with its conserved first and last residue. The D gene is left open where the match is weak. Only some rows state a clone size, as once, few, many or a class for expanded clones.

>NA|TRBV29-1|TRBJ2-6|NA
TGCAGCGTTGAATCCCCCCACTCTGGGGCCAACGTCCTGACTTTC
CSVESPHSGANVLTF
>NA|TRBV19|TRBJ2-6|TRBD2
TGTGCCAGTAGTCACGGGGAGGGGTCTGGGGCCAACGTCCTGACTTTC
CASSHGEGSGANVLTF
>few|TRBV15|TRBJ2-7|NA
TGTGCCACCAGCAGAGCTACAGGGTACTACGAGCAGTACTTC
CATSRATGYYEQYF
>once|TRBV6-1|TRBJ1-5|NA
TGTGCCAGCATCGCGGGAACGGATGGCAATCAGCCCCAGCATTTT
CASIAGTDGNQPQHF
>NA|TRBV11-2|TRBJ2-7|NA
TGTGCCAGCAGCCGACTTAGGAGCGACGCCCCCCGCGGGCAGTACTTC
CASSRLRSDAPRGQYF
>NA|TRBV19|TRBJ2-7|NA
TGTGCCAGTAGTATAGCTTTCGGGGACGAGCAGTACTTC
CASSIAFGDEQYF
>NA|TRBV27|TRBJ1-2|TRBD1
TGTGCCAGCAGTATTGGACAGGGTTATGGCTACACCTTC
CASSIGQGYGYTF
>NA|TRBV9|TRBJ2-5|TRBD2
TGTGCCAGCAGCCCGGGACTAGCGGGAGGAGAGACCCAGTACTTC
CASSPGLAGGETQYF
>once|TRBV28|TRBJ2-3|NA
TGTGCCAGCCAAGTGGGTACAGATACGCAGTATTTT
CASQVGTDTQYF
>NA|TRBV5-4|TRBJ1-2|TRBD1
TGTGCCAGCAGCCTCGGGACAGGGCGAGGCTACACCTTC
CASSLGTGRGYTF
>NA|TRBV9|TRBJ2-1|TRBD2
TGTGCCAGCAGCGATGGGACTAGCGGGAGTGTTGGCTCCTACAATGAGCAGTTCTTC
CASSDGTSGSVGSYNEQFF
>NA|TRBV5-1|TRBJ1-4|NA
TGCGCCAGCGCCACCCTCGGGCAGGCGAATGAAAAACTGTTTTTT
CASATLGQANEKLFF
>NA|TRBV5-1|TRBJ2-2|TRBD1
TGCGCCAGCAGCACAACCCCGCTGGGGACAGAGATTCCCGGGGAGCTGTTTTTT
CASSTTPLGTEIPGELFF
>NA|TRBV5-6|TRBJ1-2|TRBD1
TGTGCCAGCAGACGGACAGGGGGCGCCTATGGCTACACCTTC
CASRRTGGAYGYTF
>NA|TRBV19|TRBJ1-2|NA
TGTGCCAGTAGTATTTGGGGGGCTAACTATGGCTACACCTTC
CASSIWGANYGYTF
>NA|TRBV10-2|TRBJ2-7|TRBD2
TGCGCCACCACGAAATATAGCGGGGGGAGGCGTGAGCAGTACTTC
CATTKYSGGRREQYF
>NA|TRBV4-1|TRBJ2-7|NA
TGCGCCAGCAGCCAAGAACAAACCTACGAGCAGTACTTC
CASSQEQTYEQYF
>NA|TRBV6-4|TRBJ1-5|NA
TGTGCCAGCAGTGAATCAGGGGGCAATCAGCCCCAGCATTTT
CASSESGGNQPQHF
>NA|TRBV6-1|TRBJ1-6|NA
TGTGCCAGCATGGGGGGGTTCGATAATTCACCCCTCCACTTT
CASMGGFDNSPLHF
>NA|TRBV9|TRBJ2-1|NA
TGTGCCAGCAGCGTAAGCTTATACAATGAGCAGTTCTTC
CASSVSLYNEQFF
>few|TRBV10-3|TRBJ2-7|TRBD2
TGTGCCAGTAGCCGGGGGGGATACGAGCAGTACTTC
CASSRGGYEQYF
>NA|TRBV15|TRBJ2-1|TRBD1
TGTGCCACCAGCAGAGATTGGAAACAGGGGGTAAGCGATGAGCAGTTCTTC
CATSRDWKQGVSDEQFF
>NA|TRBV4-1|TRBJ2-1|TRBD2
TGCGCCAGCAGGCGGACTAGCGGTACGGGGAATGAGCAGTTCTTC
CASRRTSGTGNEQFF
>few|TRBV4-1|TRBJ1-5|NA
TGCGCCAGCAGCACTAGGGGGGCGGGCAATCAGCCCCAGCATTTT
CASSTRGAGNQPQHF
>NA|TRBV19|TRBJ1-1|TRBD1
TGTGCCAGTAGTTTTCGACAGGGGGCGTTAACTGAAGCTTTCTTT
CASSFRQGALTEAFF
>NA|TRBV6-1|TRBJ2-5|NA
TGTGCCAGCAGTGTTGGCGGGACAGATGAGACCCAGTACTTC
CASSVGGTDETQYF
>NA|TRBV29-1|TRBJ2-7|NA
TGCAGCGTTGAGCGGGCCAGGGGCGGCGAGCAGTACTTC
CSVERARGGEQYF
>few|TRBV29-1|TRBJ1-3|NA
TGCAGCTTCCGACAGGCCTCTGGAAACACCATATATTTT
CSFRQASGNTIYF
>once|TRBV4-2|TRBJ2-7|NA
TGTGCCAGCAGCCCCCGACAGGAAGCCTACGAGCAGTACTTC
CASSPRQEAYEQYF
>NA|TRBV6-5|TRBJ2-1|NA
TGTGCCAGCAGTTATAAGGGCTCCTACAATGAGCAGTTCTTC
CASSYKGSYNEQFF
>NA|TRBV7-9|TRBJ2-3|NA
TGTGCCATCGGGTTGGCAGGAGGAACAGATACGCAGTATTTT
CAIGLAGGTDTQYF
>NA|TRBV4-1|TRBJ2-1|TRBD2
TGCGCCAGCAGCCAAGATTGGGCCAGCGGGACTTTTTTTACCTCAGAACCAAATGAGCAGTTCTTC
CASSQDWASGTFFTSEPNEQFF
>NA|TRBV5-4|TRBJ2-1|NA
TGTGCCAGCGGGCAGGGAGGATCCTACAATGAGCAGTTCTTC
CASGQGGSYNEQFF
>NA|TRBV2|TRBJ1-6|NA
TGTGCCAGCAGTGTCCAGGGCCTACTGAATAATTCACCCCTCCACTTT
CASSVQGLLNNSPLHF
>NA|TRBV28|TRBJ2-5|TRBD2
TGTGCCAGCATCAGCTTAATGACTAGCGGGAGGGCGGGGGAGACCCAGTACTTC
CASISLMTSGRAGETQYF
>NA|TRBV6-5|TRBJ2-1|NA
TGTGCCAGCAGTTACGGGGGCGATAATGAGCAGTTCTTC
CASSYGGDNEQFF
>NA|TRBV19|TRBJ1-5|NA
TGTGCCAGTAGTATCATAGGTAGCAATCAGCCCCAGCATTTT
CASSIIGSNQPQHF
>once|TRBV2|TRBJ2-7|TRBD1
TGTGCCAGCAGTGCGCCGACAGGGGCCTACGAGCAGTACTTC
CASSAPTGAYEQYF
>NA|TRBV28|TRBJ1-1|NA
TGTGCCAGCATGGGCCAGGGATTAGAAGCTTTCTTT
CASMGQGLEAFF
>NA|TRBV18|TRBJ2-5|TRBD1
TGTGCCAGCTCACCCGACAGGGTGGTCGCTAGCCAAGAGACCCAGTACTTC
CASSPDRVVASQETQYF
>NA|TRBV4-2|TRBJ1-2|NA
TGTGCCAGCAGCCAAGGGGACGGCCCCTATGGCTACACCTTC
CASSQGDGPYGYTF
>NA|TRBV19|TRBJ1-1|NA
TGTGCCAGTAGTATTACCCCGGCCATGAACACTGAAGCTTTCTTT
CASSITPAMNTEAFF
>NA|TRBV4-3|TRBJ2-1|NA
TGCGCCAGCAGCCTTAGCGGAGACAGCTCCTACAATGAGCAGTTCTTC
CASSLSGDSSYNEQFF
>NA|TRBV7-9|TRBJ2-5|TRBD1
TGTGCCAGCACCTACAATTTGACAGGGATCGAAGAGACCCAGTACTTC
CASTYNLTGIEETQYF